This T cell receptor (beta chain) was identified in a study of a mutant IDH1 vaccine in newly diagnosed glioma (dated by TCRdb to the early 2020s). About the investigation overall: Patients were given eight vaccinations, in weeks 1, 3, 5, 7, 11, 15, 19 and 23, which matched visits V03 through V10. For exploratory analyses, longitudinal TCRB deep sequencing was carried out in about two dozen treated patients wherever samples were available. Of the approximately 30 treated patients, about 62% were male and about 40% were female, and the mean age was approximately 40 years. Six visits were used for peripheral blood collection: V03 (baseline), V05, V07, V10, V12 and V13. Vaccination began 4-6 weeks after radiotherapy alone, or alongside temozolomide cycles in the chemotherapy-containing groups. Before enrollment, patients had received standard therapy of radiotherapy alone, temozolomide alone, or radiochemotherapy with temozolomide; most received the combination.

What the authors observed across the whole study: The authors stated that sample limitations prevented analyses of patient blood samples from being reproduced. Immune responses induced by the vaccine were seen in around 93% of patients across multiple MHC alleles. No apparent relationship was observed between pseudoprogression and alterations in the top peripheral T cell clonotypes detected by TCRB sequencing. Selection of PBMC samples for TCRB deep sequencing was based on availability.

Notes on this clone: This receptor's antigen is unknown. Qualities for individual bases were not recorded, and no much larger clone is one base off.

The intended sense of this specimen's time point label: week 11, during vaccination. Each vaccine dose was 300 ug of a 20-mer mutant IDH1 peptide in Montanide, given subcutaneously with topical imiquimod. The donors had newly diagnosed IDH1-mutant astrocytomas of WHO grade 3 or 4 that showed loss of nuclear ATRX. The samples were drawn from NOA16, a multicentre, single-arm, open-label phase I trial in Germany that tested a mutant IDH1 peptide vaccine in humans for the first time. Genomic DNA for TCRB sequencing was extracted from EDTA blood using the DNeasy Blood and Tissue Kit. Spanning cysteine to phenylalanine, the CDR3 consists of 14 amino acids. The entry retains the CDR3 DNA only, 42 bases that are in frame from base 1. V is trimmed back by 3 bases and J by 7 bases, and the junction contains 3 bases that no gene match accounts for. Looking up the germline V gene (reference sequence) yields CDR1 LNHDA and CDR2 SQIVND.

The library relied on the immunoSEQ multiplex PCR assay. Rearranged TCR beta chain sequences were amplified using the hsTCRB Kit according to the manufacturer's protocol. An Illumina MiSeq was used to sequence the TCRB libraries. Per the source publication's procedure: The proprietary platform of the kit vendor was used for demultiplexing, trimming and gene mapping. The clones in this table, taken by TCRdb from immuneACCESS, are in-frame only. Not every clone is retained; where verified, under half of the shortfall comes from an unresolved V gene, and the cause of the rest is unknown. The D gene and trimming were derived from the DNA, and the V and J assignments and clone size from that table. In all, the sample holds roughly 48,000 clones, and 90% to 95% of those were seen once. 2% to 2.5% of the sample comes from the top ten.

The V and J segments used are TRBV19 and TRBJ1-5, and TRBD1 matches 10 of the central bases. This clonotype was obtained from a man aged 50 to 60 with glioma. The specimen was PBMCs, collected from a glioma patient whose treatment included an IDH1 peptide vaccine. The DNA reads TGTGCCAGTAGTATGGGACAGGGGTCCCAGCCCCAGCATTTT. Its translation is CASSMGQGSQPQHF.